The clone carrying this T cell receptor beta chain was recorded only once. This sample is drawn from a study of cytotoxic CD8 clonotypes in ibrutinib-treated CLL. Study context: Investigators reported approximately 25 partial and 2 complete responses; after median around 63 months, 14 patients remained remitted and roughly 12 progressed.

Here immunoSEQ multiplex PCR was the method, and the copy in TCRdb shows in-frame clones only, minus some. The sample has some 200,000 clones; 70% are singletons. Germline V gene sequence: CDR1 SGDLS, CDR2 YYNGEE. The CDR3 loop spans 16 amino acids. Trimming removed 0 bases from V and 3 bases from J, with 13 bases in between. Genomic DNA in a quantity of 1.5 to 2 micrograms was derived from cryopreserved PBMCs for TCR beta libraries. The receptor's source is a human donor with chronic lymphocytic leukemia. The material was PBMCs, obtained after 12 months of ibrutinib treatment. The chain uses TRBV9 and TRBJ2-1; TRBD2 might be the D (6 bases). CDR3 in DNA: TGTGCCAGCAGCGTAGGGTCGAGCGGGTTCTACAATGAGCAGTTCTTC. Translation gives CASSVGSSGFYNEQFF.